These 24 T cell receptor beta chains share one sample of origin, sequenced in a study of blood T cell repertoires in COVID-19. Generated by immunoSEQ multiplex PCR, the TCRdb table keeps only in-frame clones and is missing some. There are approximately 300,000 clones in the sample; under 95% occur only once, and roughly 2.6% lies in the top ten. Material: PBMCs or T cells enriched from blood (not recorded which). These TCRs come from a man in his sixties who had recovered from COVID-19.

This clone was observed a few times. The gene calls are TRBV14 and TRBJ2-7; 7 bases are a match to TRBD1. Unmatched junction bases numbered 10, after V lost 4 bases and J lost 4 bases. This CDR3 spans 15 amino acids. Germline-derived CDR1 and CDR2 are SGHDN and FVKESK. Here the CDR3 DNA reads TGTGCCAGCAGCCGAGAGGACAGGCTTCGATACGAGCAGTACTTC. Translated: CASSREDRLRYEQYF.

The chain combines TRBV19 with TRBJ1-5; D is uncertain. The V and J ends lost 4 bases and 0 bases respectively, with 10 bases between them. The CDR3 contains 15 residues. Per germline, CDR1 LNHDA and CDR2 SQIVND (reference sequence). The CDR3 sequence: CASSTTAHSNQPQHF. The CDR3 DNA follows: TGTGCCAGTAGTACCACTGCTCATAGCAATCAGCCCCAGCATTTT.

Only one count was recorded for this clone. The rearrangement uses TRBV24-1 and TRBJ2-1; 8 nucleotides match TRBD1. CDR1 is KGHDR and CDR2 is SFDVKD in the germline V gene. V shed 10 bases and J 5 bases; nucleotides not matched to a gene: 9. The CDR3 length is 14 residues. Written as DNA, the CDR3 is TGTGCCACGGACCAGGGGGCAATGGACAATGAGCAGTTCTTC. Translating it yields CATDQGAMDNEQFF.

V usage is TRBV6-2 or TRBV6-3 and J usage is TRBJ2-3, with D tentatively TRBD1 (5 bases). This CDR3 comprises 15 residues. The V gene lost 2 bases and the J gene lost 1 base, with 10 bases spanning the gap. CDR1 and CDR2 from the germline V gene are MNHEY and SVGEGT. DNA for the CDR3: TGTGCCAGCAGTTACGCAGGGTGGGGCACAGATACGCAGTATTTT. Residues: CASSYAGWGTDTQYF.

V and J are TRBV19 and TRBJ1-1, with 9 bases that match TRBD1. This CDR3 comprises 15 residues. Germline CDR1 is LNHDA and CDR2 is SQIVND (reference sequence). Trimming removed 4 bases from V and 1 base from J; junction bases left unmatched: 4. The CDR3 here is CASSRDRVANTEAFF. CDR3 in DNA: TGTGCCAGTAGTAGGGACAGGGTGGCGAACACTGAAGCTTTCTTT.

CDR3 nucleotide sequence: TGTGCCAGCAGCCGAGGGGGACAGCGTGTTTTTATATGGTCACCCCTCCACTTT. This encodes CASSRGGQRVFIWSPLHF. V is TRBV7-8 and J is TRBJ1-6; TRBD1 matches at 7 bases. This CDR3 comprises 18 residues. After removal of 5 bases from V and 10 bases from J, the junction contained 20 bases not matched to a gene. Germline V gene sequence: CDR1 SGHVS, CDR2 FQNEAQ.

The rearrangement links TRBV11-2 to TRBJ2-7; D might be TRBD1 (6 bases). The CDR3 sequence is 16 residues long. Germline lookup yields CDR1 SGHAT and CDR2 FQNNGV. V was clipped by 4 bases and J by 4 bases, with 20 bases between them. The CDR3 protein is CASSSRQAESPYEQYF. Written as DNA, the CDR3 is TGTGCCAGCAGCTCAAGACAGGCGGAGAGTCCTTACGAGCAGTACTTC.

The chain has TRBV6-1 and TRBJ1-4; 7 bases line up with TRBD1. The CDR3 length is 17 residues. Germline V gene sequence: CDR1 MNHNS, CDR2 SASEGT. Losses at the gene ends were 2 bases for V and 0 bases for J; bases not matched to a gene: 6. The CDR3, as DNA: TGTGCCAGCAGTGAACGGAAAGGGACAGCAACTAATGAAAAACTGTTTTTT. Amino acids: CASSERKGTATNEKLFF.

The genes are TRBV18 and TRBJ2-5, with 12 bases fitting TRBD1. This CDR3 is 16 amino acids long. The trim removed 4 bases at V and 5 bases at J, leaving 8 bases unmatched. The germline gives CDR1 KGHSH, CDR2 LQKENI. Written as DNA, the CDR3 is TGTGCCAGCTCACTAGCCGGGACAGGGGGCCAGGAGACCCAGTACTTC. Translation: CASSLAGTGGQETQYF.

Regarding this clone: Other nucleotide sequences in the sample specify the same CDR3. This sequence joins TRBV30 and TRBJ1-1; possibly TRBD1 for D (5 bases). Germline CDR1 reads GTSNPN; CDR2 reads SVGIG (reference sequence). There are 13 residues in the CDR3. Trimming stripped 0 bases from V and 1 base from J, with 6 bases between. CDR3 sequence: CAWSVQGNTEAFF. The CDR3 bases are TGTGCCTGGAGTGTTCAGGGGAACACTGAAGCTTTCTTT.

The rearrangement links TRBV2 to TRBJ1-6, with a tentative D call TRBD1 (5 bases). The CDR3 spans 14 residues. Trimming removed 8 bases from V and 2 bases from J, with 10 bases in between. CDR1 is SNHLY, CDR2 FYNNEI, per germline. The DNA for the CDR3 is TGTGCCAGCCGACAGTCCCCCTATAATTCACCCCTCCACTTT. It encodes CASRQSPYNSPLHF.

The chain has TRBV18 and TRBJ1-1; possible D gene TRBD1, 6 bases. Per the germline V gene, CDR1 is KGHSH and CDR2 is LQKENI. The CDR3 is 13 amino acids. Trimming shortened V by 6 bases and J by 2 bases, and 10 bases separated the two germline ends. CDR3 in amino acids: CASSGDKNTEAFF. The CDR3 nucleotides are TGTGCCAGCTCGGGGGACAAAAACACTGAAGCTTTCTTT.

The chain is built from TRBV28 and TRBJ1-3; weak D call: TRBD1 (6 bases). CDR3 size: 15 residues. CDR1 and CDR2 from the germline V gene are MDHEN and SYDVKM. Trimming removed 2 bases at V and 3 bases at J, with 11 bases between. DNA for the CDR3: TGTGCCAGCAGTTTACCCCAGGGGCTTGGAAACACCATATATTTT. It yields the protein CASSLPQGLGNTIYF.

The chain joins TRBV30 to TRBJ2-1; D is unclear. Germline V gene lookup returns CDR1 GTSNPN and CDR2 SVGIG (reference sequence). CDR3 length: 13 amino acids. Deletions cut 2 bases from V and 6 bases from J, with 11 bases between. DNA for the CDR3: TGTGCCTGGAGTAAGAGTGGTATCAATGAGCAGTTCTTC. Encoded protein: CAWSKSGINEQFF. The complete variable domain, with remaining parts taken from reference TRBV30 and TRBJ2-1, reads SQTIHQWPATLVQPVGSPLSLECTVEGTSNPNLYWYRQAAGRGLQLLFYSVGIGQISSEVPQNLSASRPQDRQFILSSKKLLLSDSGFYLCAWSKSGINEQFFGPGTRLTVL.

The rearrangement joins TRBV30 to TRBJ2-1; D remains ambiguous. The germline gives CDR1 GTSNPN, CDR2 SVGIG (reference sequence). The CDR3 extends over 11 amino acids. The ends were cut back, 3 bases at V and 5 bases at J, with 5 bases in the middle. CDR3 nucleotides: TGTGCCTGGAGGGCAAACAATGAGCAGTTCTTC. This encodes CAWRANNEQFF.

The J gene is TRBJ1-6, the V gene TRBV7-6; D ambiguous. The germline CDR1 and CDR2 sequences are SGHVS and FNYEAQ. This CDR3 contains 18 residues. The germline V and J ends were trimmed by 2 bases and 0 bases, with 14 bases remaining between them. DNA for the CDR3: TGTGCCAGCAGCTTAAACTTTAGCCCGAGCTCCTATAATTCACCCCTCCACTTT. Translated: CASSLNFSPSSYNSPLHF.

This sequence joins TRBV21-1 and TRBJ1-2. TRBV21-1 is an annotated pseudogene. The CDR3 has 11 residues. CDR3 nucleotide sequence: TGTGCCGGGGTTGGGAGCTATGGCTACACCTTC. Encoded protein: CAGVGSYGYTF.

The chain uses TRBV18 and TRBJ1-2; 7 nucleotides align to TRBD1. V shed 0 bases, J shed 3 bases, and the junction held 1 base outside the gene matches. Germline V gene sequence: CDR1 KGHSH, CDR2 LQKENI. This CDR3 spans 14 amino acids. The CDR3, as DNA: TGTGCCAGCTCACCACCTGGACAGGACTATGGCTACACCTTC. As protein: CASSPPGQDYGYTF. The whole variable domain, remainder taken from reference TRBV18 and TRBJ1-2, is NAGVMQNPRHLVRRRGQEARLRCSPMKGHSHVYWYRQLPEEGLKFMVYLQKENIIDESGMPKERFSAEFPKEGPSILRIQQVVRGDSAAYFCASSPPGQDYGYTFGSGTRLTVV.

This chain connects TRBV6-5 to TRBJ1-5, with a possible D match to TRBD1 (6 bases). CDR1 and CDR2 from the germline V gene are MNHEY and SVGAGI. The CDR3 extends over 14 amino acids. Trimming left V 8 bases short and J 5 bases short, with 16 bases between. CDR3 in amino acids: CASAGGGTHQPQHF. The CDR3 DNA sequence: TGTGCCAGCGCGGGGGGCGGCACACATCAGCCCCAGCATTTT.

In the case of this clone: At one end the junction does not follow the germline gene, possibly because of a read error. This chain uses TRBV7-7 with TRBJ2-1; a possible D gene is TRBD2 (5 bases). The CDR3 spans 16 residues. Germline V gene sequence: CDR1 SSHAT, CDR2 FNYEAQ (reference sequence). The CDR3: CASSFRWTGEYNEQFF. CDR3 nucleotides: TGTGCTAGCAGCTTTCGGTGGACTGGAGAATACAATGAGCAGTTCTTC.

CDR3 loop: CASRTRLYTDTQYF. CDR3 in DNA: TGCGCCAGCAGAACGCGGCTATACACAGATACGCAGTATTTT. The chain has TRBV4-1 and TRBJ2-3; D gene unclear. Per the germline V gene, CDR1 is MGHRA and CDR2 is YSYEKL. V was trimmed by 6 bases and J by 2 bases, leaving 12 bases between them. The CDR3 consists of 14 residues.

The chain combines TRBV13 with TRBJ1-1; D is possibly TRBD1 (5 bases). The CDR3 is 14 amino acids. Germline V gene data show CDR1 as PRHDT and CDR2 as FYEKMQ (reference sequence). V was shortened by 6 bases and J by 4 bases, with 15 bases between the two germline ends. For the CDR3, the DNA is TGTGCCAGCAGTCCGACGGGGGGGGGCACTGAAGCTTTCTTT. Protein sequence: CASSPTGGGTEAFF.

This clone showed up just once. The chain recombines TRBV19 with TRBJ1-2; 8 positions match TRBD1. Germline trimming cut 5 bases from V and 5 bases from J; bases unmatched to any gene: 7. The CDR3 sequence is 14 residues long. Germline CDR1 and CDR2: LNHDA and SQIVND (reference sequence). Written as DNA, the CDR3 is TGTGCCAGTAGTGGCGGACAGGGACGGTATGGCTACACCTTC. This sequence encodes CASSGGQGRYGYTF.

The count of this clone is one. The chain couples TRBV30 to TRBJ2-1; possibly TRBD2 for D (5 bases). Germline assignment: CDR1 GTSNPN and CDR2 SVGIG (reference sequence). The V gene lost 2 bases and the J gene lost 7 bases, with 12 bases spanning the gap. The CDR3 is 13 residues long. In DNA, the CDR3 is TGTGCCTGGAGTCCCGGGGTTCCTAATGAGCAGTTCTTC. Encoded protein: CAWSPGVPNEQFF.